This T cell receptor (beta chain) was found in a study of beta chain features in type 1 diabetes. About the study: Age, gender, cell numbers and subset yield matched between patients and controls. Study-level points and caveats: Type 1 diabetes patients had TCRB CDR3s that were shorter (moderately but significantly so) in all four CD4+ subsets. Patients and controls would share equally any PCR tilt toward shorter templates. Fewer junction insertions and more nucleotide deletions appeared in type 1 diabetes patients.

This clone occurred a few times. Its specificity is unknown. The CDR3 totals 13 residues. The germline V gene has CDR1 SGHDN and CDR2 FVKESK. The V and J ends lost 4 bases and 5 bases respectively, with 9 bases between them. The sequenced template was cDNA made from the entire isolated RNA. TCRdb's table, derived via immunoSEQ multiplex PCR, lists solely in-frame clones and lacks some. The table shows roughly 130,000 clones, with about 10% occurring only once. The source is a man aged 18 to 29 in good health. Source material: central memory CD4+ T cells from blood. This rearrangement joins TRBV14 to TRBJ2-1; D ambiguous. The CDR3 nucleotides read TGTGCCAGCAGCCTCCGGTACGACAATGAGCAGTTCTTC. This gives the protein CASSLRYDNEQFF.